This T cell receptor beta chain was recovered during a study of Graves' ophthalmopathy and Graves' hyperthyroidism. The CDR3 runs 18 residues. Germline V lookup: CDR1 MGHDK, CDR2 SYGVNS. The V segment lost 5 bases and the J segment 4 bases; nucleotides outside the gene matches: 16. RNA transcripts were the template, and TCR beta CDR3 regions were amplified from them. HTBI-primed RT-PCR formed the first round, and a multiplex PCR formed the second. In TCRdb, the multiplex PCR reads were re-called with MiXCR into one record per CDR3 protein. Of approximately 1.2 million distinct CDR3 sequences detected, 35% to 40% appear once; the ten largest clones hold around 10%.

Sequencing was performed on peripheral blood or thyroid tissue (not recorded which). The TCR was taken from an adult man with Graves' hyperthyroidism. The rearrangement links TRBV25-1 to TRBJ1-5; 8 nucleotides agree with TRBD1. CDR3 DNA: TGTGCCAGCAGTTACCCGGGACAGGCTGGAATAAGAAATCAGCCCCAGCATTTT. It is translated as CASSYPGQAGIRNQPQHF.